This TCR beta chain emerged from a study of cytomegalovirus exposure and HLA in healthy donors. The V gene lost 1 base and the J gene lost 0 bases, with 7 bases spanning the gap. This CDR3 is built from 15 residues. The germline CDR1 and CDR2 sequences are SGHTA and FQGNSA. Primers: 60 Vbeta forward and 13 Jbeta reverse. Only in-frame clones appear in the TCRdb table, and some are missing; sequencing was by immunoSEQ multiplex PCR. The table records about 65,000 clones, 62% of them present only once. For this clone: Its matching antigen is unknown.

Whole-study results and caveats: Earlier findings revealed that most TCR beta V segments proved productive either about 87% or about 30% of the time. Later, an analysis showed that TCR beta chains associated with HLA were more clonally expanded than others that were equally common. The authors reported that TCR beta sequences could predict HLA-A and HLA-B alleles. These predictions were accurate for most subjects in the first cohort.

The chain uses TRBV7-2 and TRBJ2-1, with D unclear. This TCR came from a man younger than 45 in good health and CMV-seronegative. Specimen: PBMCs. The CDR3 region is CASSLVADSYNEQFF. The DNA of the CDR3 is TGTGCCAGCAGCTTAGTCGCAGACTCCTACAATGAGCAGTTCTTC.